The TCR beta chain under discussion was sequenced for a study of T cells in localized non-small cell lung cancer. Study results and caveats: Elevated circulating T cell density in blood was associated with longer overall survival.

V was shortened by 3 bases and J by 7 bases, with 11 bases between the two germline ends. Germline-derived CDR1 and CDR2 are SGHRS and YFSETQ. The CDR3 covers 12 residues. On this clone itself: Its antigen is still unknown.

TCRdb's copy holds only in-frame clones and misses some; the assay was immunoSEQ multiplex PCR. The repertoire includes some 56,000 clones, 75% to 90% of them detected once, and 5.2% sits in the top ten. Specimen: peripheral blood, collected before any cancer treatment. This TCR was recovered from a woman aged 40 to 75 with stage I lung adenocarcinoma. The gene calls are TRBV5-1 and TRBJ2-7; D is tentatively TRBD1 or TRBD2 (5 bases each). CDR3 sequence: CASSYEGWEQYF. CDR3 bases: TGCGCCAGCAGCTATGAGGGGTGGGAGCAGTACTTC.